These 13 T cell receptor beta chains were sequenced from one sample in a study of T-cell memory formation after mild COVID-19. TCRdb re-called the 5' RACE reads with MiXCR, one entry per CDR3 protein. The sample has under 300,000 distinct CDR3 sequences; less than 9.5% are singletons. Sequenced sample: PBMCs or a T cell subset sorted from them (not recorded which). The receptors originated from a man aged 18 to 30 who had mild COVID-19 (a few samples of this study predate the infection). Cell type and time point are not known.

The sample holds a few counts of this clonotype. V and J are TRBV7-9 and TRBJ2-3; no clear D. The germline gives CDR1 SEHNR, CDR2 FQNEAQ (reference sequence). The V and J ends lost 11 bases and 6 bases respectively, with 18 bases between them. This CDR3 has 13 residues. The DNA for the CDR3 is TGTGCCTCCGTCTCACTGGTCACGGATACGCAGTATTTT. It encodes CASVSLVTDTQYF.

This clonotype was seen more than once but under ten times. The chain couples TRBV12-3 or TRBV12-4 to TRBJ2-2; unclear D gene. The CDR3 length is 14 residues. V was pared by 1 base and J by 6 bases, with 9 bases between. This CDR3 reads CASSLVVGSGELFF. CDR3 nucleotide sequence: TGTGCCAGCAGTTTAGTGGTAGGGTCCGGGGAGCTGTTTTTT.

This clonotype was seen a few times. In DNA, the CDR3 is TGTGCCAGCAGCCAAGGGGGACTTCGCAATGAGCAGTTCTTC. It is translated as CASSQGGLRNEQFF. The gene calls are TRBV3-1 and TRBJ2-1, with a weak D call TRBD2 (6 bases). CDR3 length equals 14 residues. Germline CDR1 LGHDT, CDR2 YNNKEL (reference sequence). The V end lost 1 base, the J end lost 6 bases, and 10 bases lay between the germline ends.

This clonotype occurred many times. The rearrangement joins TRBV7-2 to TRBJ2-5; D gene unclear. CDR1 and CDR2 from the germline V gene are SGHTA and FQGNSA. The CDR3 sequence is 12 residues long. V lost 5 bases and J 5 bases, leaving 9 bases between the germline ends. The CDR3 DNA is TGTGCCAGCAGCCCGGTGTGGGAGACCCAGTACTTC. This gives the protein CASSPVWETQYF.

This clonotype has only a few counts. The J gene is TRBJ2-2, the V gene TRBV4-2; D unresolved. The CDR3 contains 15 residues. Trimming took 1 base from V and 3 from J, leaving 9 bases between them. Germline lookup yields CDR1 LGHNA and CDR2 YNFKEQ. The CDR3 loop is CASSQGAVYTGELFF. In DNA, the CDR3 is TGTGCCAGCAGCCAAGGGGCGGTTTACACCGGGGAGCTGTTTTTT.

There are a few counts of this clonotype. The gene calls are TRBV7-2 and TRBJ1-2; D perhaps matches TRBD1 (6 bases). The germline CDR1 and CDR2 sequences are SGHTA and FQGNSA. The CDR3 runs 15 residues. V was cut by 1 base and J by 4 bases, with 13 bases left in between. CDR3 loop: CASSLEARGAYGYTF. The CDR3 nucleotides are TGTGCCAGCAGCTTAGAGGCCAGGGGAGCCTATGGCTACACCTTC.

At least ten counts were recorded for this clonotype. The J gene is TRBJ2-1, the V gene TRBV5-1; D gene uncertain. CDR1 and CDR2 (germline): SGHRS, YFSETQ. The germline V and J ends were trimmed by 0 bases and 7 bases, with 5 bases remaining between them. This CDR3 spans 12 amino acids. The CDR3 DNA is TGCGCCAGCAGCTTGGTTAGAAATGAGCAGTTCTTC. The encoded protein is CASSLVRNEQFF.

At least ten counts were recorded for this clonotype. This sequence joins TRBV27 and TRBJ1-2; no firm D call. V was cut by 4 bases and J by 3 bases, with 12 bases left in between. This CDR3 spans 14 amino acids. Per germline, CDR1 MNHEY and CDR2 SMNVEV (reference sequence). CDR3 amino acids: CASSSNQDYYGYTF. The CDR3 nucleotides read TGTGCCAGCAGTTCCAACCAGGACTACTATGGCTACACCTTC.

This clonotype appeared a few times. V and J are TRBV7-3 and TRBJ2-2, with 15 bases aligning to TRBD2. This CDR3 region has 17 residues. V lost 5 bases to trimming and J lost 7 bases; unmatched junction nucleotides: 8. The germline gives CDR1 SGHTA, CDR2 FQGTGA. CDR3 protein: CASSPGLAGGYGGELFF. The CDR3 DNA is TGTGCCAGCAGCCCCGGACTAGCGGGGGGGTATGGCGGGGAGCTGTTTTTT.

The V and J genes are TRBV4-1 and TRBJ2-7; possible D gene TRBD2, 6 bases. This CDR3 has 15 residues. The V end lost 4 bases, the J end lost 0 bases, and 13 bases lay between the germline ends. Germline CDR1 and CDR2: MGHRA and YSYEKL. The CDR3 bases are TGCGCCAGCAGCCGGGAGGACCTAGGCTCCTACGAGCAGTACTTC. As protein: CASSREDLGSYEQYF.

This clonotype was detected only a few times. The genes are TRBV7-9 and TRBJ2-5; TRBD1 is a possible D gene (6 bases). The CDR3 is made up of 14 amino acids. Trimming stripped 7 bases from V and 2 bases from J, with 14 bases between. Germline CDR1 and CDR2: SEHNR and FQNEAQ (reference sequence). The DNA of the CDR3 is TGTGCCAGCACTCATTCCGGGACACAAGAGACCCAGTACTTC. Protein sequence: CASTHSGTQETQYF. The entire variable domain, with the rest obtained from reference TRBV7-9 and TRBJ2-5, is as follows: DTGVSQNPRHKITKRGQNVTFRCDPISEHNRLYWYRQTLGQGPEFLTYFQNEAQLEKSRLLSDRFSAERPKGSFSTLEIQRTEQGDSAMYLCASTHSGTQETQYFGPGTRLLVL.

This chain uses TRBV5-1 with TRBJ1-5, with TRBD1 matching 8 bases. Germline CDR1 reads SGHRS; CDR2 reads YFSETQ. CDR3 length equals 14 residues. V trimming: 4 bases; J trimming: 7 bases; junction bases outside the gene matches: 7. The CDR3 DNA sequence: TGCGCCAGCAGCATCGGGACAGGCGGGCAGCCCCAGCATTTT. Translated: CASSIGTGGQPQHF.

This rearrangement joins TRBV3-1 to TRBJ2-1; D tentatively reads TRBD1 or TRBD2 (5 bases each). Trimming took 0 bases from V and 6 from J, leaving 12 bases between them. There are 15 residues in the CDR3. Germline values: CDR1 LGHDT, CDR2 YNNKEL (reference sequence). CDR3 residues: CASSQDFGGPNEQFF. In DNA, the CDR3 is TGTGCCAGCAGCCAAGATTTTGGGGGTCCCAATGAGCAGTTCTTC.